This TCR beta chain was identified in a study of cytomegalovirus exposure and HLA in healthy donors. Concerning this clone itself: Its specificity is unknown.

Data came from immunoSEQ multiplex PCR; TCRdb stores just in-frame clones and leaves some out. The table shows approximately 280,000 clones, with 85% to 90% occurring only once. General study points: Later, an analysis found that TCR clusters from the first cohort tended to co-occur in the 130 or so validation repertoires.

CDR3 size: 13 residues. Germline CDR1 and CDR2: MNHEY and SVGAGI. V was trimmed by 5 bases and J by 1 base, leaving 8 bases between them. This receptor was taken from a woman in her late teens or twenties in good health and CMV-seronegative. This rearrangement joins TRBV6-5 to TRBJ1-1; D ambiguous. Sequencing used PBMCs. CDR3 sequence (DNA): TGTGCCAGCAGTATAACAGAGAACACTGAAGCTTTCTTT. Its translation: CASSITENTEAFF.